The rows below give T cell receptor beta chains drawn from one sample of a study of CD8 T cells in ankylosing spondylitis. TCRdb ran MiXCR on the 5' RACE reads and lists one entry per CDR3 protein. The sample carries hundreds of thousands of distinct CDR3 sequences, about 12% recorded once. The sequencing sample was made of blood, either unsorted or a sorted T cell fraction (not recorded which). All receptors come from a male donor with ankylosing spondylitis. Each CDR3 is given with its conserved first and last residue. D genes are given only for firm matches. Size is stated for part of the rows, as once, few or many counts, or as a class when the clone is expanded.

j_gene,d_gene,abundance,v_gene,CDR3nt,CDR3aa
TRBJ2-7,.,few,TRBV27,TGTGCCAGCAGCCCTTCAGGGGGGATGTCCTACGAGCAGTACTTC,CASSPSGGMSYEQYF
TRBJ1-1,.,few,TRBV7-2,TGTGCCAGCAGCTTAGTTGGGAGGGCTACTGAAGCTTTCTTT,CASSLVGRATEAFF
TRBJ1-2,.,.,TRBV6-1,TGTGCCAGCAGTGAAATTGGTGTTTACAACTATGGCTACACCTTC,CASSEIGVYNYGYTF
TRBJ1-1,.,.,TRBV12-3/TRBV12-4,TGTGCCAGCCGTGGGGGCTTAGGGGTAGCTTTCTTT,CASRGGLGVAFF
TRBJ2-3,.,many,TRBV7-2,TGTGCCAGCAGCTTCGGTATCGGGTATAGCACAGATACGCAGTATTTT,CASSFGIGYSTDTQYF
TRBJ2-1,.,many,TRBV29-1,TGCAGCGGCACAGGTGGTTCCTACAATGAGCAGTTCTTC,CSGTGGSYNEQFF
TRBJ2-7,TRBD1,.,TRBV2,TGTGCCAGCAGTGTACAGGGGGTCTACTGGGAGCAGTACTTC,CASSVQGVYWEQYF
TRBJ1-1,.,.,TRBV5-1,TGCGCCAGCAGCTTGGAGGCAGGAATGAACACTGAAGCTTTCTTT,CASSLEAGMNTEAFF
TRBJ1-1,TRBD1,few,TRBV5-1,TGCGCCAGCAGCACTTACAGGGGAAACACTGAAGCTTTCTTT,CASSTYRGNTEAFF
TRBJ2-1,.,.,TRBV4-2,TGTGCCAGCAGTCCCGACGCCCTTCCGGCGGGGGCGAATGAGCAGTTCTTC,CASSPDALPAGANEQFF
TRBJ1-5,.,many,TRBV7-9,TGTGCCAGCAGCGAACAGGGACTAAGAAATCAGCCCCAGCATTTT,CASSEQGLRNQPQHF
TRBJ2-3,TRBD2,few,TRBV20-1,TGCAGTGCGTCCACTAGCGGGGGCACAGATACGCAGTATTTT,CSASTSGGTDTQYF
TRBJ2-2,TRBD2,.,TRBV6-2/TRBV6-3,TGTGCGACCCGGCGGGGGGCGAACACCGGGGAGCTGTTTTTT,CATRRGANTGELFF
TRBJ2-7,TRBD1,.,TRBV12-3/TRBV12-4,TGTGCCAGCAGTCCTGGACAGGGCGGTGGCGAGCAGTACTTC,CASSPGQGGGEQYF
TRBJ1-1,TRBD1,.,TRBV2,TGTGCCAGCAGAGCGGGACAGGGGGGGGGTGAAGCTTTCTTT,CASRAGQGGGEAFF
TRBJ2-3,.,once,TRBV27,TGTGCCAGCAGTACGACAGGCCGTACGCAGTATTTT,CASSTTGRTQYF
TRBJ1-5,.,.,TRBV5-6,TGTGCCAGCAGCTTGGCCGGAAAGGGTGACAATCAGCCCCAGCATTTT,CASSLAGKGDNQPQHF
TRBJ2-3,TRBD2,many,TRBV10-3,TGTGCCATCGGTGGCGGGAGGCCGGGAGATACGCAGTATTTT,CAIGGGRPGDTQYF
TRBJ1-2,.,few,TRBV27,TGTGCCAGCAGTTTAACAGGGATTATGTATTTGTATGGCTACACCTTC,CASSLTGIMYLYGYTF
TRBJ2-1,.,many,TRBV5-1,TGCGCCAGCAGCTTGGTGGACGGTGAGCAGTTCTTC,CASSLVDGEQFF
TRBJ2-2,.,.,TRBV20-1,TGCAGTGCTAGGGGGAGATTGAACACCGGGGAGCTGTTTTTT,CSARGRLNTGELFF
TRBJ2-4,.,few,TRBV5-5,TGTGCCAGCAGCCCTAGGACAGAAAACATTCAGTACTTC,CASSPRTENIQYF
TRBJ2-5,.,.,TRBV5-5,TGTGCCAGCAGCTTGGTAAACAGACCAGTAGAGACCCAGTACTTC,CASSLVNRPVETQYF
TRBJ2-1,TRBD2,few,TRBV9,TGTGCCAGCAGCGTAGCTTCAGCGGGAGGGCGGGATGAGCAGTTCTTC,CASSVASAGGRDEQFF
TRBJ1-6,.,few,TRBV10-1,TGCGCCAGCAGTGAGTCGAAGGGACGGAATTCACCCCTCCACTTT,CASSESKGRNSPLHF
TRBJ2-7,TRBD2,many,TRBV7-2,TGTGCCAGCAGCGCGGGACTAGCGGGATTGTACGAGCAGTACTTC,CASSAGLAGLYEQYF
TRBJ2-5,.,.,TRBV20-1,TGCAGTGCCCCGGGACCGATTCAAGAGACCCAGTACTTC,CSAPGPIQETQYF
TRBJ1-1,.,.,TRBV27,TGTGCCAGCAGTTTTAGGGTAGGGTGGGAGACTGAAGCTTTCTTT,CASSFRVGWETEAFF
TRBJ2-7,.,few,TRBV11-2,TGTGCCAGCAGCTTAAGCCCCACCTACGAGCAGTACTTC,CASSLSPTYEQYF
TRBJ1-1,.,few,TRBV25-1,TGTGCCAGCATGGCGGCGGTAGAAGCTTTCTTT,CASMAAVEAFF
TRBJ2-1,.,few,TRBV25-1,TGTGCCAGCAGTGATAGGTTAGGGTCTGGTGAGCAGTTCTTC,CASSDRLGSGEQFF
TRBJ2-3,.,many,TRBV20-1,TGCAGTGCCCCCCGACTAGTAAAAGATACGCAGTATTTT,CSAPRLVKDTQYF
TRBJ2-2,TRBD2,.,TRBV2,TGTGCCAGCATGCTAGCGGGAGGCACCGGGGAGCTGTTTTTT,CASMLAGGTGELFF
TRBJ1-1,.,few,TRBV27,TGTGCCAGCTCCTCGCCGGGGGACACGAACACTGAAGCTTTCTTT,CASSSPGDTNTEAFF
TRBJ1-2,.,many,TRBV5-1,TGCGCCAGCAGCCTCGGACAACACTACACCTTC,CASSLGQHYTF
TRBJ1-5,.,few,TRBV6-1,TGTGCCAGCAAAGGGTCGGATAGCAATCAGCCCCAGCATTTT,CASKGSDSNQPQHF
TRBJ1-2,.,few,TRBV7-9,TGTGCCAGCAGCGCCGATTCCTATGGCTACACCTTC,CASSADSYGYTF
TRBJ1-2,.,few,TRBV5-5,TGTGCCAGCAGCTTTTCGGTGACGGATCTTAACTATGGCTACACCTTC,CASSFSVTDLNYGYTF
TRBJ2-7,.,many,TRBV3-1,TGTGCCAGCAGCCAAGTACACGAGCAGTACTTC,CASSQVHEQYF
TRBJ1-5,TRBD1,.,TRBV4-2,TGTGCCAGCAGCCAATTGGGACAGGGGGATCAGCCCCAGCATTTT,CASSQLGQGDQPQHF
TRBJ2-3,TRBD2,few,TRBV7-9,TGTGCCAGCAGCTCAACACTACTAGCGGGAGTAGATACGCAGTATTTT,CASSSTLLAGVDTQYF
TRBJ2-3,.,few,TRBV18,TGTGCCAGCTCACCAGGCGGGGCAGGGAGCACAGATACGCAGTATTTT,CASSPGGAGSTDTQYF
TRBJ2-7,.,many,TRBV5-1,TGCGCCAGCAGCTTGGGTGAGCTATGGTACTTC,CASSLGELWYF
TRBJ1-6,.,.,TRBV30,TGTGCCTGGAAGGCCAAGCATTCACCCCTCCACTTT,CAWKAKHSPLHF
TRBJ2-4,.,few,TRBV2,TGTGCCAGCACAACCCCGGACCTAGCCAAAAACATTCAGTACTTC,CASTTPDLAKNIQYF
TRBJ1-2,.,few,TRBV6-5,TGTGCCAGCAGTTATGGTCTGCTGTCGGGCTACACCTTC,CASSYGLLSGYTF
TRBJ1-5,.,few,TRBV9,TGTGCCAGCAGCGTAGGGGGGGGCGCGCAGCCCCAGCATTTT,CASSVGGGAQPQHF
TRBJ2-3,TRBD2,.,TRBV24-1,TGTGCCACCAGTGATTCTCGGACTAGAACGAGCACAGATACGCAGTATTTT,CATSDSRTRTSTDTQYF
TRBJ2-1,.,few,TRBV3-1,TGTGCCAGCAGCCAAGAGGGGGGTGTCTCCTACAATGAGCAGTTCTTC,CASSQEGGVSYNEQFF
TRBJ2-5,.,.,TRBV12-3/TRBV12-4,TGTGCCAGCAGTTTTTGGGGTAGCGCCCAAGAGACCCAGTACTTC,CASSFWGSAQETQYF
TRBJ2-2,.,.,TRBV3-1,TGTGCCAGCAGCCAAGTAGCAGGGACCGGGGAGCTGTTTTTT,CASSQVAGTGELFF
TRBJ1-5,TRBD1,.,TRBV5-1,TGCGCCAGCAGCTTGGGGGACAGGGCTGGCAATCAGCCCCAGCATTTT,CASSLGDRAGNQPQHF
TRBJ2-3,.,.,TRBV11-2,TGTGCCAGCAGCTTAGATGCAAGGACTCCCACAGATACGCAGTATTTT,CASSLDARTPTDTQYF
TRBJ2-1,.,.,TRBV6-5,TGTGCCAGCAGTTACTACCCCGCGGCGGATGAGCAGTTCTTC,CASSYYPAADEQFF
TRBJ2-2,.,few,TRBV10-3,TGTGCCATCAGTGAGCTTCCCAGTCGCACCGGGGAGCTGTTTTTT,CAISELPSRTGELFF
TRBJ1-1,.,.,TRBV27,TGTGCCAGCAGTTTTGTGGGGGGGGAAGCTTTCTTT,CASSFVGGEAFF
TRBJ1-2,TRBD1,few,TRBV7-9,TGTGCCAGCACCCAAATTGGACAGGGGGTGTCTTATGGCTACACCTTC,CASTQIGQGVSYGYTF
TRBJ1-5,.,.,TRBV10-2,TGCGCCAGCAGTCCGGACAGCCTCGGCAATCAGCCCCAGCATTTT,CASSPDSLGNQPQHF
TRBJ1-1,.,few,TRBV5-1,TGCGCCAGCAGCTTGGGCAGACAGTCGAACACTGAAGCTTTCTTT,CASSLGRQSNTEAFF
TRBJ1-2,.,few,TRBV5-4,TGTGCCAGCAGCTTGGCCGCCCGACTTAGTAACCGAGACAGGAGACAGTGGGGCTACACCTTC,CASSLAARLSNRDRRQWGYTF